This T cell receptor beta chain was identified in a study of ipilimumab plus nivolumab after autologous stem cell transplantation (dated by TCRdb to about 2021). In the study overall: Trial patients received a median of roughly 5 ipilimumab doses and about 8 nivolumab doses. The DLBCL cohort included primary refractory and relapsed disease, with 18-month progression-free survival of approximately 87% and 28% respectively. The trial enrolled patients with high-risk diffuse large B cell lymphoma, mature T cell lymphoma, or multiple myeloma undergoing autologous transplant. The intent-to-treat population of the trial was made up of some 36 patients.

Worth noting for this clone: Its specific antigen is unknown. The record has no base qualities; no much larger clone is one base away.

Results the study describes overall, beyond this receptor: The authors stated that profiles of the T cell receptor repertoire, regulatory T cell phenotype and gut microbiota provided a biologic rationale for studying this approach further. Combined checkpoint inhibition as post-transplant consolidation was concluded by the authors to appear tolerable.

Checkpoint therapy was initiated 14 to 28 days after autologous transplant, and ipilimumab was administered at 1 mg/kg intravenously on day 1 of selected weeks. Nivolumab was administered at 3 mg/kg intravenously on day 1 of weeks 1, 4, 7, 10, and every two weeks through week 26. The study was a Phase Ib clinical trial testing combined checkpoint inhibition with ipilimumab and nivolumab as consolidation after autologous stem cell transplantation. Its CDR3 holds 11 amino acids, cysteine through phenylalanine. Only the CDR3 portion is preserved as DNA: 33 bases, with reading frame beginning at the first base. Per the germline V gene, SNHLY is the CDR1 and FYNNEI is the CDR2. The junction shows trimming of 3 bases on V and 2 bases on J, plus 2 bases between the germline ends. The receptor library was made with the immunoSEQ multiplex PCR assay. TCRdb re-hosts the immuneACCESS table, in-frame sequences only. Its copies lack some clones; in the studies checked, an unresolved V gene accounts for under half of them, and the cause for the rest is not known. Recorded for this sample are over 80,000 clones; approximately 86% of them occurred a single time. Clones ranked in the top ten supply around 2% of the sample.

Sequenced material: PBMCs, taken in a trial of ipilimumab plus nivolumab as post-transplant consolidation. Recombination joined TRBV2 with TRBJ2-7; no D gene is confidently identified. This clonotype was sampled from a male donor with diffuse large B-cell lymphoma. The DNA reads TGTGCCAGCAGTGACCCCTACGAGCAGTACTTC. Its protein reads: CASSDPYEQYF.